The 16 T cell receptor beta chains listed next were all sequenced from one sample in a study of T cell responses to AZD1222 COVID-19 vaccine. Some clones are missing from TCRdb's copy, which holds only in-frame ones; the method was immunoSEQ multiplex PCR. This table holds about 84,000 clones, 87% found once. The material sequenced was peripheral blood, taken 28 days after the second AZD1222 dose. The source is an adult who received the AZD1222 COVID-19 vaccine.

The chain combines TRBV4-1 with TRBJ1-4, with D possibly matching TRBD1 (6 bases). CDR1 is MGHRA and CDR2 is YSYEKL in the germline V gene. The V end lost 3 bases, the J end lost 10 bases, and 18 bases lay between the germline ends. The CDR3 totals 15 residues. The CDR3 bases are TGCGCCAGCAGCCAGGACAGTTTCGCGGTGGGAAAACTGTTTTTT. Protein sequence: CASSQDSFAVGKLFF.

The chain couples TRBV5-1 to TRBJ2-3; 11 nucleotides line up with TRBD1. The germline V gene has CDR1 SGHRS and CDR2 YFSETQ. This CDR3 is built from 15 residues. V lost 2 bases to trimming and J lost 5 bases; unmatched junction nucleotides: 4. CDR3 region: CASSLGTGGGDTQYF. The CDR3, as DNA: TGCGCCAGCAGCTTAGGGACAGGGGGAGGAGATACGCAGTATTTT.

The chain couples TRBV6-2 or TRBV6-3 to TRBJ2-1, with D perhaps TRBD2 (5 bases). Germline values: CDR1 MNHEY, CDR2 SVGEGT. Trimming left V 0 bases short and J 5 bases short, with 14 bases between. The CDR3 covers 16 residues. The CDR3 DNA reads TGTGCCAGCAGTTACTCGAGTGCGGGTAGCCACAATGAGCAGTTCTTC. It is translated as CASSYSSAGSHNEQFF.

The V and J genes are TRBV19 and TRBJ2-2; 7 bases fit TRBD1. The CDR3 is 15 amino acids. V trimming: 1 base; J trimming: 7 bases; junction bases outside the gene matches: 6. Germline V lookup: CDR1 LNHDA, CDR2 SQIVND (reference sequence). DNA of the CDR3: TGTGCCAGTAGTATAGCTTTCAGGGGGTTCGGGGAGCTGTTTTTT. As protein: CASSIAFRGFGELFF.

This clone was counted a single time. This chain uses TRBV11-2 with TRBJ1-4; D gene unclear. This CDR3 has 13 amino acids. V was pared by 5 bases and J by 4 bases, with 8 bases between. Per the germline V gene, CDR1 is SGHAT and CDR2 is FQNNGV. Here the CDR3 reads CASSPSLNEKLFF. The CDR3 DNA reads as TGTGCCAGCAGCCCGTCACTTAATGAAAAACTGTTTTTT. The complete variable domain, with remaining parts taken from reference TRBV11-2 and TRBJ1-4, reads EAGVAQSPRYKIIEKRQSVAFWCNPISGHATLYWYQQILGQGPKLLIQFQNNGVVDDSQLPKDRFSAERLKGVDSTLKIQPAKLEDSAVYLCASSPSLNEKLFFGSGTQLSVL.

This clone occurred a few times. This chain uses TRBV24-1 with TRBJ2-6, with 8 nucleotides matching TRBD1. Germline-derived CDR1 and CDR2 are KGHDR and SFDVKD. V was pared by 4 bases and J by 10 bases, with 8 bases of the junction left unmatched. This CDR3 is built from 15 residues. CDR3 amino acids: CATSELTGEKNVLTF. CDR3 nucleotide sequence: TGTGCCACCAGTGAACTGACAGGGGAAAAGAACGTCCTGACTTTC.

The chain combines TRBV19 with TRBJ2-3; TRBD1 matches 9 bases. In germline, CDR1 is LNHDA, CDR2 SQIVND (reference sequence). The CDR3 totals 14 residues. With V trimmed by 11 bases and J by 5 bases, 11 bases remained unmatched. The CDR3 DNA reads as TGTGCCGGGGGGACAGGGCGGATCGGAGATACGCAGTATTTT. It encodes CAGGTGRIGDTQYF.

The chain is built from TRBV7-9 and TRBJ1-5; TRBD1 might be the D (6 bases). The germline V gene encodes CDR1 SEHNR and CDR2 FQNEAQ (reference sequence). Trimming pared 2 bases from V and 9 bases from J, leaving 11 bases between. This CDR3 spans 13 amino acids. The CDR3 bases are TGTGCCAGCAGCTTAACCGGGGGGCCGCCCCAGCATTTT. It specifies CASSLTGGPPQHF.

CDR3 sequence reads: CASSLYYPSQGEQYF. In DNA form, the CDR3 reads TGTGCCAGCAGTTTATATTACCCCTCCCAGGGTGAGCAGTACTTC. This chain uses TRBV28 with TRBJ2-7, with D maybe TRBD1 (5 bases). Trimming stripped 1 base from V and 7 bases from J, with 17 bases between. Germline V gene lookup returns CDR1 MDHEN and CDR2 SYDVKM. The CDR3 runs 15 residues.

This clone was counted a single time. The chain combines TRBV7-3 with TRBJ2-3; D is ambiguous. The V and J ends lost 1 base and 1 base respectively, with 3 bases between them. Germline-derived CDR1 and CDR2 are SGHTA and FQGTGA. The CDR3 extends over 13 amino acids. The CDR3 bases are TGTGCCAGCAGCTTAATGGGCACAGATACGCAGTATTTT. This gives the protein CASSLMGTDTQYF.

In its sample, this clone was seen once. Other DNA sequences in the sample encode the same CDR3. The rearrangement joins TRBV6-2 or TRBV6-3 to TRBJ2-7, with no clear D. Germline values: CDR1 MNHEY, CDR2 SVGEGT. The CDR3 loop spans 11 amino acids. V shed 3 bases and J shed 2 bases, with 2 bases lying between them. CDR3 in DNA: TGTGCCAGCAGTTATGCCTACGAGCAGTACTTC. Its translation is CASSYAYEQYF.

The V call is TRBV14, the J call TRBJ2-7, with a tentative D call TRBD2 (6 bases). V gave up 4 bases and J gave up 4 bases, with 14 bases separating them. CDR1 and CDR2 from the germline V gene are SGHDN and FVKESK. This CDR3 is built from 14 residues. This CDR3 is CASSPRAGGYEQYF. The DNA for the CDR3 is TGTGCCAGCAGCCCCAGGGCCGGGGGTTACGAGCAGTACTTC.

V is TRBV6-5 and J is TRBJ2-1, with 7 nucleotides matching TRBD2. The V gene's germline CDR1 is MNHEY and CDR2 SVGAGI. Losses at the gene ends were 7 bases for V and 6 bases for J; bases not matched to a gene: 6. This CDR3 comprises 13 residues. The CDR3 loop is CASTMGGSNEQFF. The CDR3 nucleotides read TGTGCCAGCACCATGGGGGGGAGCAATGAGCAGTTCTTC.

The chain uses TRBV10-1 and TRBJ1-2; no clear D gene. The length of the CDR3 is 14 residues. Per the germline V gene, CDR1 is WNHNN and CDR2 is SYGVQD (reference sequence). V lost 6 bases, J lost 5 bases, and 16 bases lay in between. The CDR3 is CASRPGGYLYGYTF. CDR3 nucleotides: TGCGCCAGCAGGCCAGGTGGCTACTTATATGGCTACACCTTC.

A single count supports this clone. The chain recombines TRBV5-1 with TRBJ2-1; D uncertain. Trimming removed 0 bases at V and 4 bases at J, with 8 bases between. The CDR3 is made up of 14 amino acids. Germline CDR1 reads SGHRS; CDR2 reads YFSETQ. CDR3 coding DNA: TGCGCCAGCAGCTTGGAGGCTCTTTACAATGAGCAGTTCTTC. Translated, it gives CASSLEALYNEQFF.

Here the CDR3 DNA reads TGTGCCATCAGCCTAGCGGGGGGTTCGAACACCGGGGAGCTGTTTTTT. Translation: CAISLAGGSNTGELFF. The chain employs TRBV10-3 and TRBJ2-2; 11 bases fit TRBD2. The CDR3 is 16 amino acids. V shed 6 bases, J shed 0 bases, and the junction held 3 bases outside the gene matches. CDR1 and CDR2 from the germline V gene are ENHRY and SYGVKD.